A single sample gave rise to the 14 T cell receptor beta chains below, sequenced in a study of TIL therapy for anti-PD-1-resistant metastatic lung cancer. Described time point: pre-treatment sample, taken before nivolumab and TIL therapy. This was the immunoSEQ v3 assay. Profiled with immunoSEQ multiplex PCR; TCRdb holds only in-frame clones, not every one. The table includes about 36,000 clones, about 70% detected once. The specimen was blood, collected at baseline. All receptors come from a person aged 25 to 85 with non-small cell lung cancer.

The CDR3 protein is CASSLGAGGPYEQYF. The CDR3 nucleotides are TGTGCCAGCAGCTTAGGGGCGGGGGGGCCCTACGAGCAGTACTTC. This rearrangement joins TRBV7-2 to TRBJ2-7, with TRBD2 matching over 9 bases. V lost 1 base and J lost 2; bases outside the gene matches: 3. CDR3 size: 15 residues. CDR1 is SGHTA, CDR2 FQGNSA, per germline.

The chain links TRBV19 to TRBJ2-3; D is ambiguous. This CDR3 spans 11 amino acids. V lost 6 bases and J lost 6, with 7 bases in between. CDR1 is LNHDA, CDR2 SQIVND, per germline (reference sequence). Here the CDR3 reads CASSDRDTQYF. DNA for the CDR3: TGTGCCAGTAGCGACCGGGATACGCAGTATTTT.

The rearrangement links TRBV4-3 to TRBJ2-1; 9 positions agree with TRBD2. Losses at the gene ends were 0 bases for V and 9 bases for J; bases not matched to a gene: 12. The CDR3 is 17 residues long. Germline CDR1 reads LGHNA; CDR2 reads YSLEER. CDR3 sequence (DNA): TGCGCCAGCAGCCAAGAGGTACTAGCGGGCGCTGTTGGTGAGCAGTTCTTC. It translates to CASSQEVLAGAVGEQFF.

The rearrangement joins TRBV28 to TRBJ2-3, with D possibly matching TRBD2 (6 bases). Germline CDR1 and CDR2: MDHEN and SYDVKM. V lost 2 bases and J lost 1, with 13 bases in between. The CDR3 loop spans 16 amino acids. Here the CDR3 reads CASSLGSGSGTDTQYF. The CDR3 DNA follows: TGTGCCAGCAGTTTAGGTAGCGGTTCCGGCACAGATACGCAGTATTTT.

The gene calls are TRBV5-1 and TRBJ2-5; TRBD1 aligns across 11 bases. With 4 bases clipped from V and 1 base from J, the junction kept 3 bases outside the gene matches. The germline V gene encodes CDR1 SGHRS and CDR2 YFSETQ. This CDR3 is built from 15 residues. The CDR3 coding sequence is TGCGCCAGCAGCGGAGGGACAGGGGGCCAAGAGACCCAGTACTTC. It translates to CASSGGTGGQETQYF.

The V and J genes are TRBV28 and TRBJ2-7; 9 positions match TRBD1. After removal of 6 bases from V and 2 bases from J, the junction contained 8 bases not matched to a gene. From germline, CDR1 is MDHEN and CDR2 SYDVKM. The CDR3 is 15 residues long. The CDR3 region is CASSRIRDRAYEQYF. CDR3 coding DNA: TGTGCCAGCAGCCGAATCCGGGACAGGGCCTACGAGCAGTACTTC. Full variable domain (outside the CDR3, taken from reference TRBV28 and TRBJ2-7): DVKVTQSSRYLVKRTGEKVFLECVQDMDHENMFWYRQDPGLGLRLIYFSYDVKMKEKGDIPEGYSVSREKKERFSLILESASTNQTSMYLCASSRIRDRAYEQYFGPGTRLTVT.

The J gene is TRBJ1-1, the V gene TRBV4-1, with TRBD1 as a possible D gene (5 bases). CDR3 length: 13 residues. V shed 3 bases and J shed 3 bases, with 8 bases lying between them. Germline CDR1 is MGHRA and CDR2 is YSYEKL. The CDR3 bases are TGCGCCAGCAGCCATGCGGGGGACACTGAAGCTTTCTTT. Its protein product is CASSHAGDTEAFF.

V and J are TRBV4-3 and TRBJ2-2, with 9 bases that match TRBD1. The germline CDR1 and CDR2 sequences are LGHNA and YSLEER. Germline trimming cut 3 bases from V and 2 bases from J; bases unmatched to any gene: 1. The CDR3 runs to 15 residues. The CDR3 DNA sequence: TGCGCCAGCAGCCAGGGACAGGGAAACACCGGGGAGCTGTTTTTT. The encoded protein is CASSQGQGNTGELFF.

The V gene is TRBV7-9, the J gene TRBJ1-6; no clear D. Trimming took off 3 bases at V and 2 bases at J, with 11 bases between the two ends. Germline V gene sequence: CDR1 SEHNR, CDR2 FQNEAQ (reference sequence). CDR3 size: 16 residues. The CDR3 DNA reads as TGTGCCAGCAGCTTGTACGCTCTCCCCTATAATTCACCCCTCCACTTT. This gives the protein CASSLYALPYNSPLHF.

V usage is TRBV19 and J usage is TRBJ2-2; 13 nucleotides align to TRBD2. J gave up 5 bases and V 7 bases, and 7 bases lay outside the gene matches. The length of the CDR3 is 16 residues. Germline values: CDR1 LNHDA, CDR2 SQIVND (reference sequence). In nucleotides, the CDR3 is TGTGCCAGTAACGTACTAGCGGGAGGGCCAACCGGGGAGCTGTTTTTT. The encoded protein is CASNVLAGGPTGELFF.

The V and J genes are TRBV5-1 and TRBJ1-3; possible D gene TRBD1, 5 bases. CDR1 is SGHRS and CDR2 is YFSETQ in the germline V gene. The CDR3 has 16 residues. Trimming removed 4 bases at V and 0 bases at J, with 14 bases between. The CDR3 nucleotides read TGCGCCAGCAGCCGCGACAGCCCATTCTCTGGAAACACCATATATTTT. It is translated as CASSRDSPFSGNTIYF.

This clone was detected a few times. DNA for the CDR3: TGTGCCACCAGCAGAGTCGATAGGGGGGAGACCCAGTACTTC. This gives the protein CATSRVDRGETQYF. The J gene is TRBJ2-5, the V gene TRBV15; maybe TRBD1 (6 bases). The CDR3 has 14 amino acids. V was trimmed by 1 base and J by 5 bases, leaving 11 bases between them. Germline assignment: CDR1 LNHNV and CDR2 YYDKDF (reference sequence). The full variable domain, completed using reference TRBV15 and TRBJ2-5, is DAMVIQNPRYQVTQFGKPVTLSCSQTLNHNVMYWYQQKSSQAPKLLFHYYDKDFNNEADTPDNFQSRRPNTSFCFLDIRSPGLGDTAMYLCATSRVDRGETQYFGPGTRLLVL.

The chain carries TRBV5-8 and TRBJ1-5; 7 bases agree with TRBD1. The V gene end was trimmed by 1 base and the J gene end by 2 bases; junction bases not matched to a gene: 12. The CDR3 covers 18 residues. Germline assignment: CDR1 SGHTS and CDR2 YDEGEE. The CDR3 region is CASSLRTGPGLGNQPQHF. CDR3 nucleotide sequence: TGTGCCAGCAGCTTGCGGACAGGCCCAGGGTTGGGCAATCAGCCCCAGCATTTT.

The chain couples TRBV5-1 to TRBJ2-2, with 7 positions matching TRBD2. Unmatched junction bases numbered 7, after V lost 7 bases and J lost 4 bases. CDR3 length equals 14 residues. CDR1 is SGHRS and CDR2 is YFSETQ in the germline V gene. This chain's CDR3 is CASGRGGFTGELFF. DNA of the CDR3: TGCGCCAGCGGACGCGGGGGATTCACCGGGGAGCTGTTTTTT.